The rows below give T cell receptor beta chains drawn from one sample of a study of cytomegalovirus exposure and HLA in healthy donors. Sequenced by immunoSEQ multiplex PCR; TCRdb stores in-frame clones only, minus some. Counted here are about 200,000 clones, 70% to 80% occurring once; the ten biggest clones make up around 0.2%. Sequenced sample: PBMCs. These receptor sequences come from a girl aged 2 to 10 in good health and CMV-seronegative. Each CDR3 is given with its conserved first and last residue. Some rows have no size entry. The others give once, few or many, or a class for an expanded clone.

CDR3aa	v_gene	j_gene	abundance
CASSPSGQGIYEQYF	TRBV18	TRBJ2-7	NA
CATTGGIPLQETQYF	TRBV5-8	TRBJ2-5	once
CASSSRTEVRETQYF	TRBV27	TRBJ2-5	NA
CASSYPGLYSQFF	TRBV5-8	TRBJ2-1	NA
CASSSGSSYEQYF	TRBV19	TRBJ2-7	NA
CASSAAGGYNEQFF	TRBV14	TRBJ2-1	NA
CASSEDNPLVKGYVTQYF	TRBV10-2	TRBJ2-5	NA
CASSLSRVGGTYEQYF	TRBV5-5	TRBJ2-7	few
CATAGALIYNEQFF	TRBV19	TRBJ2-1	NA
CASSPNQGGFGNSPLHF	TRBV14	TRBJ1-6	NA
CSIPSYETQYF	TRBV20-1	TRBJ2-5	few
CASSPRGGWRGQETQYF	TRBV13	TRBJ2-5	NA
CASSPGQHNEQFF	TRBV7-6	TRBJ2-1	NA
CASSDPWTETSYEQYF	TRBV6-1	TRBJ2-7	NA
CAIRAGGNEQFF	TRBV10-3	TRBJ2-1	NA
CASSGTGDGYTF	TRBV9	TRBJ1-2	NA
CASGTRGAAFF	TRBV14	TRBJ1-1	NA
CASSSGGSKTDTQYF	TRBV7-9	TRBJ2-3	NA
CASSGGVGAYGYTF	TRBV25-1	TRBJ1-2	NA
CASSSPTQGRTETQYF	TRBV5-4	TRBJ2-5	NA
CASSGGQGVGETQYF	TRBV6-1	TRBJ2-5	NA
CASSLTGGDGELFF	TRBV5-1	TRBJ2-2	NA
CASSIQGRDTQYF	TRBV7-2	TRBJ2-3	NA
CASRGSPNEKLFF	TRBV5-4	TRBJ1-4	few
CASSRTGLVNTEAFF	TRBV27	TRBJ1-1	NA
CASSPPMSLNTGELFF	TRBV18	TRBJ2-2	NA
CASSQAATRIADTQYF	TRBV4-1	TRBJ2-3	once
CASSLAGWGGSYEQYF	TRBV5-5	TRBJ2-7	NA
CASRPIDRVGYGYTF	TRBV27	TRBJ1-2	NA
CSGQGGDGYTF	TRBV29-1	TRBJ1-2	NA
CASSPGQGETQYF	TRBV5-1	TRBJ2-5	NA
CASRRGPKNTEAFF	TRBV19	TRBJ1-1	NA
CASSQDNYGYTF	TRBV18	TRBJ1-2	NA
CASSPAAGRDTQYF	TRBV6-5	TRBJ2-3	NA
CASSSRPPDGGGYTF	TRBV27	TRBJ1-2	few
CASSQDGVREGETQYF	TRBV4-1	TRBJ2-5	NA
CASSFLGQGLKVELFF	TRBV27	TRBJ2-2	NA
CASSLYRNTEAFF	TRBV5-6	TRBJ1-1	few
CAWSVLAAPEQFF	TRBV30	TRBJ2-1	NA
CASSYGTGSGGYTF	TRBV6-5	TRBJ1-2	NA